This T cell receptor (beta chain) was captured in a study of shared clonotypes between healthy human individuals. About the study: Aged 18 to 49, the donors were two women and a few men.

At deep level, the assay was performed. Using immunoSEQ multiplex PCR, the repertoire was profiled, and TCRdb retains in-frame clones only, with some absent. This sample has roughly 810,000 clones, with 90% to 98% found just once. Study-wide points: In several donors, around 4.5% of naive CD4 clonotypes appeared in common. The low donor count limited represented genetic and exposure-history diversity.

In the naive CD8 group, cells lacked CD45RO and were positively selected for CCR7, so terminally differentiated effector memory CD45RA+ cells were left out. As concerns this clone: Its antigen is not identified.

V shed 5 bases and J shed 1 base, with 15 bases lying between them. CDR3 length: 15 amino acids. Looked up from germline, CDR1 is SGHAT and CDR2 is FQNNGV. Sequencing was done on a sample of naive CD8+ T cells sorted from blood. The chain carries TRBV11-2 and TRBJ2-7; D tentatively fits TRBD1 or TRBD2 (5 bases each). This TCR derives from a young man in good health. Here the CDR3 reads CASSPLARESYEQYF. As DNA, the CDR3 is TGTGCCAGCAGCCCACTGGCCAGGGAGTCCTACGAGCAGTACTTC. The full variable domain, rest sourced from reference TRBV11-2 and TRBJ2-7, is EAGVAQSPRYKIIEKRQSVAFWCNPISGHATLYWYQQILGQGPKLLIQFQNNGVVDDSQLPKDRFSAERLKGVDSTLKIQPAKLEDSAVYLCASSPLARESYEQYFGPGTRLTVT.